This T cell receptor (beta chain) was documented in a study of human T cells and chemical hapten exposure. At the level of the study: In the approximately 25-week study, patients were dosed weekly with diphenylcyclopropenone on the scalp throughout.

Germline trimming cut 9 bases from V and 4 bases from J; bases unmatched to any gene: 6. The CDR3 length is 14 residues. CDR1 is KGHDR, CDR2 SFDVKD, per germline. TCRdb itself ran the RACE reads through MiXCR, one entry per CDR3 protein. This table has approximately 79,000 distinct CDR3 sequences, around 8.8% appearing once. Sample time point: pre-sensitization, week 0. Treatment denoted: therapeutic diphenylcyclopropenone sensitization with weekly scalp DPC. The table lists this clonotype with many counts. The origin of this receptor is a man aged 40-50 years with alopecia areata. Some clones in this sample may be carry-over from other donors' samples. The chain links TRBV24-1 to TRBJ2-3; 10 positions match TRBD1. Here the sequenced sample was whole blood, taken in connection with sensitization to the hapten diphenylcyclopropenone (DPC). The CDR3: CATAWTGGPDTQYF. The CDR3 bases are TGTGCCACCGCCTGGACAGGGGGTCCAGATACGCAGTATTTT.